The rows below give T cell receptor beta chains drawn from one sample of a study of cytomegalovirus exposure and HLA in healthy donors. TCRdb's table, derived via immunoSEQ multiplex PCR, lists solely in-frame clones and lacks some. Here the sample spans about 160,000 clones, 85% to 90% being singletons. Sequencing was performed on PBMCs. These TCRs come from a man aged 18 to 30 in good health and CMV-seronegative. Each CDR3 is given with its conserved first and last residue. Fields, in order: clone size, J gene, D gene, V gene, CDR3 DNA, CDR3 protein. A D gene is named only where the DNA matches it firmly. Expanded clones get a size class; other rows say once, few or many, or leave the size out.

size: -; J: TRBJ1-1; D: -; V: TRBV5-1; DNA: TGCGCCAGCAGCATACACGGAACGACTAACACTGAAGCTTTCTTT; CDR3: CASSIHGTTNTEAFF
size: -; J: TRBJ2-1; D: TRBD2; V: TRBV6-1; DNA: TGTGCCAGCACCTTAGCGGGGGGGATTTATAATGAGCAGTTCTTC; CDR3: CASTLAGGIYNEQFF
size: -; J: TRBJ2-7; D: TRBD1; V: TRBV6-1; DNA: TGTGCCAGCAGTACACACAGGGGGCAGTACGAGCAGTACTTC; CDR3: CASSTHRGQYEQYF
size: once; J: TRBJ1-2; D: TRBD1; V: TRBV29-1; DNA: TGCAGCGTTTATTCCGGGACAGGGGGCAACTATGGCTACACCTTC; CDR3: CSVYSGTGGNYGYTF
size: -; J: TRBJ1-6; D: -; V: TRBV11-3; DNA: TGTGCCAGCAGCTTCAGCGGGGGTTCACCCCTCCACTTT; CDR3: CASSFSGGSPLHF
size: -; J: TRBJ2-7; D: -; V: TRBV11-2; DNA: TGTGCCAGCAGCTTAGTCGTGGGGAGCTCCTACGAGCAGTACTTC; CDR3: CASSLVVGSSYEQYF
size: once; J: TRBJ1-1; D: -; V: TRBV28; DNA: TGTGCCAGCAGTTTCCCTCGGGGGACGGTGGGGGACACTGAAGCTTTCTTT; CDR3: CASSFPRGTVGDTEAFF
size: -; J: TRBJ1-1; D: TRBD1; V: TRBV5-1; DNA: TGCGCCAGCAGCGTCACAGGGGGAACTGAAGCTTTCTTT; CDR3: CASSVTGGTEAFF
size: -; J: TRBJ2-1; D: TRBD2; V: TRBV27; DNA: TGTGCCAGCACCTTAGCGGGGGGCGCAGGGGGTTCGGACAATGAGCAGTTCTTC; CDR3: CASTLAGGAGGSDNEQFF
size: -; J: TRBJ2-3; D: TRBD1; V: TRBV19; DNA: TGTGCCAGTAGTATAGGGGGACCGGGACAGGGCACAGATACGCAGTATTTT; CDR3: CASSIGGPGQGTDTQYF
size: -; J: TRBJ2-1; D: TRBD2; V: TRBV11-2; DNA: TGTGCCAGCAGCGTGGGGACTAGCGGGGGTTATGAGCAGTTCTTC; CDR3: CASSVGTSGGYEQFF
size: few; J: TRBJ2-2; D: -; V: TRBV19; DNA: TGTGCCAGTAGTACAGGGGTAAACGGGGAGCTGTTTTTT; CDR3: CASSTGVNGELFF
size: -; J: TRBJ1-3; D: -; V: TRBV28; DNA: TGTGCCAGCACCGTGGGAGTCTCTGGAAACACCATATATTTT; CDR3: CASTVGVSGNTIYF
size: -; J: TRBJ2-7; D: -; V: TRBV11-2; DNA: TGTGCCAGCAGCTTTTCCGGACTAAACTACGAGCAGTACTTC; CDR3: CASSFSGLNYEQYF
size: -; J: TRBJ2-7; D: TRBD2; V: TRBV11-3; DNA: TGTGCCAGCAGCTTGAGTAGCGGGTACGAGCAGTACTTC; CDR3: CASSLSSGYEQYF
size: -; J: TRBJ2-1; D: -; V: TRBV7-2; DNA: TGTGCCAGCAGCTTAGAGGCGGGATTGTACAATGAGCAGTTCTTC; CDR3: CASSLEAGLYNEQFF
size: once; J: TRBJ1-5; D: -; V: TRBV2; DNA: TGTGCCAGCATGTACAGTTCCAATCAGCCCCAGCATTTT; CDR3: CASMYSSNQPQHF
size: -; J: TRBJ2-1; D: TRBD2; V: TRBV27; DNA: TGTGCCAGCAGTGTAGCGGGAGGGCCGAGTGAGCAGTTCTTC; CDR3: CASSVAGGPSEQFF
size: once; J: TRBJ2-3; D: -; V: TRBV11-2; DNA: TGTGCCAGCAGCCCACAGGGTTATATAGATACGCAGTATTTT; CDR3: CASSPQGYIDTQYF
size: -; J: TRBJ2-1; D: TRBD1; V: TRBV2; DNA: TGTGCCAGCAGCACCACCAGGGGGGGACAGGGTCTTCGGGAGCAGTTCTTC; CDR3: CASSTTRGGQGLREQFF
size: once; J: TRBJ2-2; D: TRBD2; V: TRBV10-3; DNA: TGTGCCATCAGTGGAACGGGACTAGCGGTTACCGGGGAGCTGTTTTTT; CDR3: CAISGTGLAVTGELFF
size: -; J: TRBJ1-3; D: -; V: TRBV7-9; DNA: TGTGCCAGCAGCTTAAGGGGTGACTCGGCTGGAAACACCATATATTTT; CDR3: CASSLRGDSAGNTIYF
size: -; J: TRBJ2-6; D: -; V: TRBV2; DNA: TGTGCCAGCAGTCCAGGGGTATCCGGGGCCAACGTCCTGACTTTC; CDR3: CASSPGVSGANVLTF
size: -; J: TRBJ1-5; D: -; V: TRBV2; DNA: TGTGCCAGCAGTGAAGCGCGGAGCGTCAATCAGCCCCAGCATTTT; CDR3: CASSEARSVNQPQHF
size: -; J: TRBJ2-1; D: TRBD2; V: TRBV7-9; DNA: TGTGCCAGCAGCCCCTGGACTAGATTGGATTACAATGAGCAGTTCTTC; CDR3: CASSPWTRLDYNEQFF
size: -; J: TRBJ2-7; D: -; V: TRBV27; DNA: TGTGCCAGCAGGGTAACGGGGACCTACGAGCAGTACTTC; CDR3: CASRVTGTYEQYF
size: -; J: TRBJ2-3; D: -; V: TRBV18; DNA: TGTGCCAGCTCACCACCGGCCAGCACAGATACGCAGTATTTT; CDR3: CASSPPASTDTQYF
size: -; J: TRBJ2-3; D: TRBD2; V: TRBV6-5; DNA: TGTGCCAGCGGGGAGGGGTATCAAGATACGCAGTATTTT; CDR3: CASGEGYQDTQYF
size: -; J: TRBJ1-2; D: TRBD1; V: TRBV5-1; DNA: TGCGCCAGCAGCTTGCTCGCAGGGGGAGACTATGGCTACACCTTC; CDR3: CASSLLAGGDYGYTF